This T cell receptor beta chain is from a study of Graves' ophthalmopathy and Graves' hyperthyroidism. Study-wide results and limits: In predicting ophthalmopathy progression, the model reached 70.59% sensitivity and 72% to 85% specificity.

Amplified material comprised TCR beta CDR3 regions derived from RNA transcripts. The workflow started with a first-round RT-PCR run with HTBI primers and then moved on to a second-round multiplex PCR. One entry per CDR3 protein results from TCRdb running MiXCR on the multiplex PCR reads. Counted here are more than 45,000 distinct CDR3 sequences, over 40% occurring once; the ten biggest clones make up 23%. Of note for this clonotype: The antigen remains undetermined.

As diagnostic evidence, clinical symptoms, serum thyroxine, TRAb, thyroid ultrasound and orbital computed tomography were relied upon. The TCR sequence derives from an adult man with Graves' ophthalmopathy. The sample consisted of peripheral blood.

The CDR3 sequence: CASKPPGQGSSYEQYF. Here the CDR3 DNA reads TGCGCCAGCAAACCTCCGGGACAGGGGTCTTCCTACGAGCAGTACTTC. The V call is TRBV10-2, the J call TRBJ2-7, with TRBD1 identical over 10 bases. With V trimmed by 7 bases and J by 1 base, 10 bases remained unmatched. Germline loops: CDR1 WSHSY, CDR2 SAAADI. This CDR3 contains 16 residues.